Below, one T cell receptor beta chain is given with its context. V lost 4 bases to trimming and J lost 1 base; unmatched junction nucleotides: 6. The CDR3 consists of 15 residues. CDR1 and CDR2 (germline): SGHDT, YYEEEE. A FACSAria was used to sort CD4+ and CD8+ T cells. These cells came from PBMCs. Following RNA extraction, reverse transcription yielded cDNA that acted as the sequencing template. Sequenced by immunoSEQ multiplex PCR; TCRdb stores in-frame clones only, minus some. The sample has about 180,000 clones; roughly 65% are singletons. This entry is derived from a study of CD8+ T cells in alopecia areata. On the study more broadly: Tofacitinib treatment spanned 6 to 18 months, with 6 months off drug afterward.

The sequence derives from a human donor with alopecia areata. The genes are TRBV5-6 and TRBJ2-5; 8 bases are shared with TRBD1. The sample consisted of CD4+ T cells sorted from blood, taken at week 0. The CDR3 DNA reads TGTGCCAGCAGCGACCGGACAGGGCCCCAAGAGACCCAGTACTTC. Translated, it gives CASSDRTGPQETQYF.